This TCR beta chain was identified in a study of Ad26.COV2.S vaccination and SARS-CoV-2 variants. Repertoires were generated with immunoSEQ multiplex PCR, while TCRdb's copy carries only in-frame clones and drops some. The sample consists of 300,000 to 350,000 clones, around four fifths of them appearing once. Treatment noted: around 19 received Ad26.COV2.S at low or high dose, single or two shots; 5 received placebo; per-sample allocation not given. It was on day 63 after the first vaccine or placebo injection that samples were taken. Sequencing used peripheral blood, obtained in a trial of Ad26.COV2.S vaccine versus placebo. The TCR sequence derives from a person aged 18-65 years who received the Ad26.COV2.S COVID-19 vaccine or a placebo.

Here the CDR3 reads CASSQDLRLLPLHF. The CDR3 DNA is TGCGCCAGCAGCCAAGATCTTAGGCTTTTACCCCTCCACTTT. V gene TRBV4-1 combines with J gene TRBJ1-6; D not certain. The V gene lost 0 bases and the J gene lost 12 bases, with 12 bases spanning the gap. Germline lookup yields CDR1 MGHRA and CDR2 YSYEKL. The CDR3 runs to 14 residues.